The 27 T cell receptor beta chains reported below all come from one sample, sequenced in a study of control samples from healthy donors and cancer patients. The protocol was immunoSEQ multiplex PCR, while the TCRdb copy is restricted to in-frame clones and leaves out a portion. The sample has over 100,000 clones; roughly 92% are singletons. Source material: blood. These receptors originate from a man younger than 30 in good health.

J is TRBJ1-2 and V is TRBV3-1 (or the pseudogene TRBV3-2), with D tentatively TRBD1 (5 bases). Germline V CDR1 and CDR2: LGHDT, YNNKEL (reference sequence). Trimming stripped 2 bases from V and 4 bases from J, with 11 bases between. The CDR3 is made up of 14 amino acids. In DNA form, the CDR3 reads TGTGCCAGCAGCCAAAATCGACAGAGCTATGGCTACACCTTC. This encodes CASSQNRQSYGYTF.

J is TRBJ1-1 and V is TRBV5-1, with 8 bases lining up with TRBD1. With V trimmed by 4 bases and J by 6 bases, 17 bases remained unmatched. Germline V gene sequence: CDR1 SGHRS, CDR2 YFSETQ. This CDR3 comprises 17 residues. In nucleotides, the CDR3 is TGCGCCAGCAGCCAAAGCCTGACAGGGGCTCTAGTCTCTGAAGCTTTCTTT. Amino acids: CASSQSLTGALVSEAFF.

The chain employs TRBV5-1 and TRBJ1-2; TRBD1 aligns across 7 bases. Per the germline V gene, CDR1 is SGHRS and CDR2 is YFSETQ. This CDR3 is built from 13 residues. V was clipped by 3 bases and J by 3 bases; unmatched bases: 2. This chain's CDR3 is CASSWDSDYGYTF. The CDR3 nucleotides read TGCGCCAGCAGCTGGGACAGTGACTATGGCTACACCTTC.

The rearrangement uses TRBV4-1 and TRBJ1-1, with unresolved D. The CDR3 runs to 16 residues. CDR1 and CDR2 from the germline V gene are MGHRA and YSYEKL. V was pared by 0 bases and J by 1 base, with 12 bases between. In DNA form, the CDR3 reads TGCGCCAGCAGCCAAGAGACCAGAGGCAGGAACACTGAAGCTTTCTTT. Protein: CASSQETRGRNTEAFF.

The CDR3 DNA sequence: TGTGCCAGCAGCCAAGGGACTTACAATGAGCAGTTCTTC. As protein: CASSQGTYNEQFF. The chain joins TRBV3-1 (or the pseudogene TRBV3-2) to TRBJ2-1, with D perhaps TRBD2 (5 bases). The CDR3 runs 13 residues. Germline V gene sequence: CDR1 LGHDT, CDR2 YNNKEL (reference sequence). V was pared by 1 base and J by 4 bases, with 5 bases between.

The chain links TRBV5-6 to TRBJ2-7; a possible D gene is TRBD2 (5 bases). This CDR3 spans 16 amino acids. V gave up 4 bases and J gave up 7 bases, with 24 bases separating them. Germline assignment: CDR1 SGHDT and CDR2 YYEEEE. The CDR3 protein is CASSGRTYSTEEEQYF. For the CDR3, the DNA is TGTGCCAGCAGCGGAAGGACCTATAGTACGGAGGAGGAGCAGTACTTC.

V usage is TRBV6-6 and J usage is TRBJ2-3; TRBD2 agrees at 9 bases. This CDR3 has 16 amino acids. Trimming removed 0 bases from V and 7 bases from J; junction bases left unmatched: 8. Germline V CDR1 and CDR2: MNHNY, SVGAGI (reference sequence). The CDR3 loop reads CASSYSAGGDGNTQYF. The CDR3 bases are TGTGCCAGCAGTTACTCTGCGGGGGGGGATGGAAATACGCAGTATTTT.

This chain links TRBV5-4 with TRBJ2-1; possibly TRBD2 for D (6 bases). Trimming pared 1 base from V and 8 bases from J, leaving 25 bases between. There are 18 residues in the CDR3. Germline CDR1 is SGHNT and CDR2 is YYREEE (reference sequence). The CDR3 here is CASSLRGRDVAFMDEQFF. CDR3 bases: TGTGCCAGCAGCTTGCGGGGGAGAGATGTGGCGTTCATGGATGAGCAGTTCTTC.

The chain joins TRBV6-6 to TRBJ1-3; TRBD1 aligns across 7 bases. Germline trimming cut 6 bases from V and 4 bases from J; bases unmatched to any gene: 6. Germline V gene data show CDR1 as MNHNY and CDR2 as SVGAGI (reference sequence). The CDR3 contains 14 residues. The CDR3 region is CASSRQGSGNTIYF. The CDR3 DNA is TGTGCCAGCAGCCGACAGGGCTCAGGAAACACCATATATTTT.

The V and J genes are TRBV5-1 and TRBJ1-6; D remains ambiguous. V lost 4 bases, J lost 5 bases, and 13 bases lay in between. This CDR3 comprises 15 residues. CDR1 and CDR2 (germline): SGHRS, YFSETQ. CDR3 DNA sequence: TGCGCCAGCAGCCTGGACGTGTCACATAATTCACCCCTCCACTTT. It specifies CASSLDVSHNSPLHF. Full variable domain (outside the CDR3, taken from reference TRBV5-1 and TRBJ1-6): KAGVTQTPRYLIKTRGQQVTLSCSPISGHRSVSWYQQTPGQGLQFLFEYFSETQRNKGNFPGRFSGRQFSNSRSEMNVSTLELGDSALYLCASSLDVSHNSPLHFGNGTRLTVT.

The CDR3 reads CASSEGQITRNEQYF. The DNA for the CDR3 is TGTGCCAGCAGTGAAGGGCAGATTACAAGGAACGAGCAGTACTTC. The rearrangement uses TRBV2 and TRBJ2-7; D is ambiguous. Trimming removed 1 base at V and 5 bases at J, with 15 bases between. The CDR3 covers 15 residues. Per germline, CDR1 SNHLY and CDR2 FYNNEI.

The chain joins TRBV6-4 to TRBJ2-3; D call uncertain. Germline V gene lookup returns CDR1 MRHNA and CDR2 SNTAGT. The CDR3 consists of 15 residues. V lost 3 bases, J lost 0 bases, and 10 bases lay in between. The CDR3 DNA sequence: TGTGCCAGCAGTGAGGAAGCTACTAGCACAGATACGCAGTATTTT. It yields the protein CASSEEATSTDTQYF.

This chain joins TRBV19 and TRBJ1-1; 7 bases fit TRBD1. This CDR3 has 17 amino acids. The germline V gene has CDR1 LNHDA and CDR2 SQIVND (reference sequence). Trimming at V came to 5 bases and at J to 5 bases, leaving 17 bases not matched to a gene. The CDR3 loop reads CASSSRGGGGKRTEAFF. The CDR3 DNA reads TGTGCCAGTAGTTCCCGGGGAGGGGGCGGAAAAAGGACTGAAGCTTTCTTT.

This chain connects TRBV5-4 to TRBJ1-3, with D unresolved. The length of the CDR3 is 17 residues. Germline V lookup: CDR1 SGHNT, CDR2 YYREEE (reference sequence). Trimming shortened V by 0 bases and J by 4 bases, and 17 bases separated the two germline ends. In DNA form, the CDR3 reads TGTGCCAGCAGCTTGGGTGGTTTCAAAGGCTGGGGAAACACCATATATTTT. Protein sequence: CASSLGGFKGWGNTIYF.

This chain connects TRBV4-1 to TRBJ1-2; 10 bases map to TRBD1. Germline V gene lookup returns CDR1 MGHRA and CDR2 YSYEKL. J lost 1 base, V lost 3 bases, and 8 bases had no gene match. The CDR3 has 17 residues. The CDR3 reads CASSQRQGALGNYGYTF. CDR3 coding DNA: TGCGCCAGCAGCCAGAGACAGGGGGCGCTGGGTAACTATGGCTACACCTTC.

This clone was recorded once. The CDR3 DNA is TGTGCCAGCAGCCAAGATTCAGGGCCCTACGAGCAGTACTTC. Its translation: CASSQDSGPYEQYF. The chain carries TRBV3-1 (or the pseudogene TRBV3-2) and TRBJ2-7; TRBD1 is a possible D gene (5 bases). With 0 bases removed from V and 2 bases from J, the gap between germline ends came to 8 bases. CDR3 length: 14 residues. The V gene's germline CDR1 is LGHDT and CDR2 YNNKEL (reference sequence).

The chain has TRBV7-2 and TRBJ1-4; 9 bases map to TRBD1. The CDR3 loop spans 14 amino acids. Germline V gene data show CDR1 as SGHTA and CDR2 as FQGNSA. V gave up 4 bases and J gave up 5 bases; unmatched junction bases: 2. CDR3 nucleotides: TGTGCCAGCAGCTCGACAGGGGGGAATGAAAAACTGTTTTTT. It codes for CASSSTGGNEKLFF.

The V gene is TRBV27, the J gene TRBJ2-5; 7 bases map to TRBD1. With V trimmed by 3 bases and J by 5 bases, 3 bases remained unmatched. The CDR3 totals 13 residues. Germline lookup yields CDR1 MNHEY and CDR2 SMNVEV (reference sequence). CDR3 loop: CASSLIQGETQYF. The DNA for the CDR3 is TGTGCCAGCAGTTTGATACAGGGGGAGACCCAGTACTTC.

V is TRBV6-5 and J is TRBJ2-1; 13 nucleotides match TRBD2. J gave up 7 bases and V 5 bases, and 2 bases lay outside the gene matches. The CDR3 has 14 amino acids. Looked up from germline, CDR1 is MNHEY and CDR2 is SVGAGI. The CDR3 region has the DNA TGTGCCAGCAGTCCGACTAGCGGGGGGAATGAGCAGTTCTTC. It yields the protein CASSPTSGGNEQFF.

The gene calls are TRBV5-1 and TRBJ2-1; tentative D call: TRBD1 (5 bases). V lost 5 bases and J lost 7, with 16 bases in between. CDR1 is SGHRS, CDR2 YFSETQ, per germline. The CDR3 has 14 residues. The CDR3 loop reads CASSFGARGNEQFF. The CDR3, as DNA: TGCGCCAGCAGTTTTGGGGCTAGGGGAAATGAGCAGTTCTTC.

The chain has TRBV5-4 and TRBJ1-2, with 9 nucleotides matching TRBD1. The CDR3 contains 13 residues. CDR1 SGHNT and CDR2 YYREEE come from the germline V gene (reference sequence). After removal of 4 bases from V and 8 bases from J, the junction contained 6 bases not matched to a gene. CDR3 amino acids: CASSPTGGGGYTF. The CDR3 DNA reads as TGTGCCAGCAGCCCAACAGGGGGCGGCGGCTACACCTTC.

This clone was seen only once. CDR3 coding DNA: TGTGCCAGCAGCCTGGGACAGGGAGGGAATGGAAACACCATATATTTT. It is translated as CASSLGQGGNGNTIYF. The chain employs TRBV3-1 (or the pseudogene TRBV3-2) and TRBJ1-3, with 9 nucleotides matching TRBD1. The length of the CDR3 is 16 residues. V lost 4 bases to trimming and J lost 3 bases; unmatched junction nucleotides: 7. CDR1 is LGHDT, CDR2 YNNKEL, per germline (reference sequence).

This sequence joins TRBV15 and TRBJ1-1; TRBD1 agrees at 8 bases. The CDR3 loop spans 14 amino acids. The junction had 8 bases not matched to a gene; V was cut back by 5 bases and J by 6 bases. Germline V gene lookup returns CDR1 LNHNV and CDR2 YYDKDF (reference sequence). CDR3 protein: CATSRGQGLPEAFF. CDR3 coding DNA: TGTGCCACCAGCCGTGGACAGGGTTTGCCTGAAGCTTTCTTT.

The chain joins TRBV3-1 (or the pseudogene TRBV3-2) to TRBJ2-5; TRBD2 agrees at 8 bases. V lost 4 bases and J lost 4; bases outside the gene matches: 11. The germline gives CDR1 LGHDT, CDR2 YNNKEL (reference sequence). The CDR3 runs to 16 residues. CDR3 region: CASSRRPRGGPETQYF. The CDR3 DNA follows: TGTGCCAGCAGCCGAAGACCCCGGGGGGGCCCAGAGACCCAGTACTTC.

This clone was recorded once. The CDR3 coding sequence is TGTGCCCAGGATTGGGGGACAGGGGAGAGTGAGCAGTTCTTC. Residues: CAQDWGTGESEQFF. This chain links TRBV7-9 with TRBJ2-1; 10 bases align to TRBD1. After removal of 11 bases from V and 9 bases from J, the junction contained 13 bases not matched to a gene. CDR1 SEHNR and CDR2 FQNEAQ come from the germline V gene (reference sequence). This CDR3 is 14 amino acids long. Complete variable domain (other parts from reference TRBV7-9 and TRBJ2-1): DTGVSQNPRHKITKRGQNVTFRCDPISEHNRLYWYRQTLGQGPEFLTYFQNEAQLEKSRLLSDRFSAERPKGSFSTLEIQRTEQGDSAMYLCAQDWGTGESEQFFGPGTRLTVL.

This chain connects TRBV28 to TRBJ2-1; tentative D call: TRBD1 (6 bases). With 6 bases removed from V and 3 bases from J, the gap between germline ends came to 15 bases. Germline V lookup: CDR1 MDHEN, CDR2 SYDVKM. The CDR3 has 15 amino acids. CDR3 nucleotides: TGTGCCAGCAGGTCTCCGGGACACCTCTACAATGAGCAGTTCTTC. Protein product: CASRSPGHLYNEQFF.

In DNA form, the CDR3 reads TGTGCCAGCAGCTTGCACGGCGGCTACGAGCAGTACTTC. This sequence encodes CASSLHGGYEQYF. The chain employs TRBV7-3 and TRBJ2-7; D unresolved. V was cut by 3 bases and J by 3 bases, with 9 bases left in between. This CDR3 spans 13 amino acids. From germline, CDR1 is SGHTA and CDR2 FQGTGA. Based on the CDR3 plus reference TRBV7-3 and TRBJ2-7, the full variable domain is GAGVSQTPSNKVTEKGKYVELRCDPISGHTALYWYRQSLGQGPEFLIYFQGTGAADDSGLPNDRFFAVRPEGSVSTLKIQRTERGDSAVYLCASSLHGGYEQYFGPGTRLTVT.